Listed here is a single T cell receptor (beta chain). The clone's antigen remains unknown. Base qualities are not at hand, and no much larger clone is one base apart. For the CD8 naive samples, CD45RO-negative cells were positively selected for CCR7, yielding a CD45RA+CCR7+ population from which TemRA cells were excluded. The donors were healthy, HIV-negative adults who had no recently reported acute infections or vaccinations. Every donor was a Caucasian adult living in Nashville, Tennessee, USA. Blood was collected by leukapheresis, and PBMCs were isolated by Ficoll-Histopaque density gradient centrifugation and then cryopreserved in liquid nitrogen vapor phase. Purity and quantity of every magnetically sorted T cell population were checked by analytical flow cytometry. Genomic DNA was isolated from every sorted fraction and measured by UV absorbance on a Nanodrop 2000c. The entry originates in a study of shared clonotypes between healthy human individuals (TCRdb year 2020). Looking at the study overall: A couple of women and three men aged 18 to 49 years were included in the cohort. Different laboratories and diverse techniques were used to prepare libraries and sequence TCR repertoires, to increase sequencing depth and limit assay-specific biases. Per donor, three plates each were used for CD4 naive and CD4 memory, two for CD8 naive, and one for CD8 memory. To estimate repertoire size and how much clonotype sharing occurs between individuals, the study deeply sequenced the blood TCR repertoires of several healthy adults. Leukapheresis yielded between about 0.85 and 10 billion PBMCs per donor. General study outcomes and caveats: Clonotypes shared by all four sorted-subset donors showed higher generation probabilities than non-shared clonotypes. Even with the large sequencing depth, rarefaction of the sorted-subset datasets indicated that sequencing was incomplete. Naive subsets generally had larger estimated clonotype richness than memory subsets. Pairwise subsampling indicated that sequencing depth was expected to affect the degree of clonotype sharing among donors. When several donors were compared, the shared fraction of clonotypes was about 5.5% for naive CD4, roughly 3.3% for naive CD8, 2% to 2.5% for memory CD4, and under 0.5% for memory CD8. Sampling was restricted to blood, and TCR repertoires in tissue are likely to differ from TCR repertoires in blood. Because the study included a small number of donors, the genetic and exposure-history diversity represented was limited.

V and J lose 2 bases and 5 bases, and a span of 7 bases separates them. The germline V gene (reference sequence) gives CDR1 as SEHNR and CDR2 as FQNEAQ. The CDR3 holds 13 amino acids from the cysteine to the phenylalanine. Of all the DNA, just the CDR3 is kept, 39 bases in frame from base 1. Using the deep immunoSEQ assay, TCR CDR3 regions were amplified from genomic DNA by multiplex PCR. For each cell subset, the extracted genomic DNA was distributed evenly across all wells of several immunoSEQ 96-well plates, and each plate served as one replicate. For sorted subsets, each replicate PCR was loaded with roughly 0.2 ug genomic DNA, equivalent to some 31,000 T cell genomes. Purified libraries were measured with a Qubit 3.0 fluorometer, size-checked on a Bioanalyzer 2100, and measured again with the KAPA Library Quantification kit. A separate single-read 150-cycle Illumina NextSeq 550 flow cell was used to sequence each immunoSEQ 96-well plate. The authors processed their data as follows. Because only junctional sequences without quality scores were contained in the immunoSEQ output, filtering matching that applied to full-length reads could not be performed. Sequences were annotated with PyIR, a Python wrapper for IgBLAST v1.9, and V/J genes and CDR3 were assigned using IMGT germline references. Reads were removed for weak V/J assignments (E-value above 1e-6), missing CDR3, stop codons, out-of-frame junctions, or ambiguous translated residues. V3J clonotypes were defined by identical inferred V gene, J gene, and CDR3 amino acid sequence. To compute the percentage overlap between repertoires, the number of shared unique clonotypes was divided by the size of the smaller repertoire. Richness of each repertoire was evaluated using RTK rarefaction, the Chao1 estimator, and Recon v2.1 estimates of unobserved clonotypes. Generation probabilities for all TCRbeta clonotypes obtained by the gDNA method from a few donors were computed using OLGA. TCRdb provides this immuneACCESS table in a form limited to in-frame rearrangements. Some clones are lacking; in checked studies, under half of them reflect an unresolved V gene, and why the rest are absent is not known. V and J calls and clone size come straight from that table; D and trimming were deduced from the DNA. This sample is represented by hundreds of thousands of clones; 85% to 95% of them were singletons. 0.095% to 0.14% of the sample is held by the ten biggest clonotypes.

Here the chain combines TRBV7-9 and TRBJ2-1; the D gene cannot be named for sure. The sequence came from a woman in her thirties in good health. Sample: naive CD8+ T cells sorted from blood. Sample cell subset or site, as interpreted from the label and publication: CD45RA+CCR7+. The sequence in DNA is TGTGCCAGCAGCTTATACGTGGACAATGAGCAGTTCTTC. Translated, this gives CASSLYVDNEQFF.